These T cell receptor beta chains were read from a single sample in a study of blood T cells in healthy people across ages. From the 5' RACE reads, TCRdb called clonotypes with MiXCR, one entry per CDR3 protein. The table includes around 1.5 million distinct CDR3 sequences, 40% to 50% detected once. The specimen sequenced was blood. The receptors stem from a woman aged 18-29 years in good health. The CDR3 runs from the conserved cysteine through the conserved F or W. The order of the fields is D gene, clone size, J gene, V gene, CDR3 protein, CDR3 DNA. A D gene is named only where the DNA matches it firmly. Some rows have no size entry. The others give once, few or many, or a class for an expanded clone.

>.|.|TRBJ2-5|TRBV5-1
CASSPSNTRGETQYF
TGCGCCAGCAGCCCGTCTAACACCCGAGGGGAGACCCAGTACTTC
>.|few|TRBJ2-5|TRBV3-1
CASSQEKTTHRETQYF
TGTGCCAGCAGCCAAGAAAAAACTACCCATCGTGAGACCCAGTACTTC
>TRBD2|.|TRBJ2-5|TRBV5-6
CASSLRAGGLGEQYF
TGTGCCAGCAGCTTGAGAGCGGGAGGGCTGGGGGAGCAGTACTTC
>.|few|TRBJ1-6|TRBV4-1
CASRAGDRDNSPLHF
TGCGCCAGCAGGGCCGGCGACAGAGATAATTCACCCCTCCACTTT
>.|.|TRBJ2-7|TRBV3-1
CASSQEPGTSYYEQYF
TGTGCCAGCAGCCAAGAACCAGGAACTTCTTACTACGAGCAGTACTTC
>.|many|TRBJ2-3|TRBV6-6
CASTTADTQYF
TGTGCCAGCACGACCGCAGATACGCAGTATTTT
>TRBD1|few|TRBJ1-4|TRBV28
CATTGGNFREKLFF
TGTGCCACTACAGGGGGCAATTTTCGGGAAAAACTGTTTTTT
>.|.|TRBJ2-1|TRBV20-1
CSARPGRPYNEQFF
TGCAGTGCTAGACCGGGTAGACCTTACAATGAGCAGTTCTTC
>.|many|TRBJ2-7|TRBV2
CASGSYYEQYF
TGTGCCAGCGGAAGCTACTACGAGCAGTACTTC
>TRBD1|many|TRBJ2-7|TRBV12-3/TRBV12-4
CASRGTDSYEQYF
TGTGCCAGCAGGGGGACAGACTCCTACGAGCAGTACTTC
>.|few|TRBJ1-1|TRBV12-3/TRBV12-4
CASSQLIGTEAFF
TGTGCCAGCAGCCAGCTGATCGGGACTGAAGCTTTCTTT
>.|once|TRBJ2-7|TRBV9
CASGGRSSYEQYF
TGTGCCAGCGGGGGCCGGAGCTCCTACGAGCAGTACTTC
>TRBD1|.|TRBJ2-3|TRBV15
CATSSRHSPRGRVVYTQYF
TGTGCCACCAGCAGCCGACACTCTCCCAGGGGGCGAGTTGTGTATACGCAGTATTTT
>.|few|TRBJ2-3|TRBV3-1
CASSQRTGTDTQYF
TGTGCCAGCAGCCAACGAACAGGCACAGATACGCAGTATTTT
>.|.|TRBJ1-6|TRBV14
CASSQDRALNSPLHF
TGTGCCAGCAGCCAAGATAGGGCTCTTAATTCACCCCTCCACTTT
>.|.|TRBJ1-2|TRBV6-5
CASSYVQGINGYTF
TGTGCCAGCAGTTACGTCCAGGGTATTAATGGCTACACCTTC
>TRBD2|.|TRBJ2-1|TRBV20-1
CSAELGLAIFNEQFF
TGCAGTGCCGAATTGGGACTAGCGATTTTCAATGAGCAGTTCTTC
>.|.|TRBJ2-7|TRBV2
CASSEIGRITYEQYF
TGTGCCAGCAGTGAGATTGGCAGAATAACCTACGAGCAGTACTTC
>.|.|TRBJ1-2|TRBV20-1
CSTSEDNLGYGYTF
TGCAGTACCTCTGAGGACAATCTGGGCTATGGCTACACCTTC
>.|.|TRBJ2-7|TRBV7-2
CASRSGGSYNEQYF
TGTGCCAGCAGGTCCGGAGGCTCCTACAATGAGCAGTACTTC